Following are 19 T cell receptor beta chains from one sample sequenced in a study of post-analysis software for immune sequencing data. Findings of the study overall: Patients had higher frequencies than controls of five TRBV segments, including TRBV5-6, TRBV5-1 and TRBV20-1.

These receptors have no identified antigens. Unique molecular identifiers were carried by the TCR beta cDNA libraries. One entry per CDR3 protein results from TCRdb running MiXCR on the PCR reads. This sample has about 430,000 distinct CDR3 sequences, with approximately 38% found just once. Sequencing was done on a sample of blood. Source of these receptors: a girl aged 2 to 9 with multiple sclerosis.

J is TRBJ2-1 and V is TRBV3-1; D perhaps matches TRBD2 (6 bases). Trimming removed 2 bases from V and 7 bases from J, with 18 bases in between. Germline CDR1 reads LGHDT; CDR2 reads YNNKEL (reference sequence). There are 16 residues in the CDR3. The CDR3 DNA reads TGTGCCAGCAGCCAATTCATAGGGCTAGCGTCTAATGAGCAGTTCTTC. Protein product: CASSQFIGLASNEQFF.

As DNA, the CDR3 is TGTGCCAGCAGCCCCGCTGCGGGTAGCGTACAAGAGACCCAGTACTTC. Translation gives CASSPAAGSVQETQYF. This chain links TRBV7-2 with TRBJ2-5, with D perhaps matching TRBD2 (5 bases). The V gene lost 5 bases and the J gene lost 2 bases, with 18 bases spanning the gap. CDR1 SGHTA and CDR2 FQGNSA come from the germline V gene. This CDR3 is 16 amino acids long.

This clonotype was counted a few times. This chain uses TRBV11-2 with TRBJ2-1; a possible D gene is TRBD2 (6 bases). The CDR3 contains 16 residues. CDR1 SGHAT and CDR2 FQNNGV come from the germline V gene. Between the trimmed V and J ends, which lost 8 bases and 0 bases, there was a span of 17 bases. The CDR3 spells CASLDGGGSSYNEQFF. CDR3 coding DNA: TGTGCCAGCTTAGATGGTGGGGGGAGCTCCTACAATGAGCAGTTCTTC.

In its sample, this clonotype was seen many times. CDR3 sequence (DNA): TGCAGTGCATCACAGGGTTCTTCAAGCTCTGGGGCCAACGTCCTGACTTTC. This codes for CSASQGSSSSGANVLTF. J is TRBJ2-6 and V is TRBV20-1, with D tentatively TRBD1 (6 bases). The CDR3 is 17 amino acids. CDR1 is DFQATT and CDR2 is SNEGSKA in the germline V gene (reference sequence). Trimming took 6 bases from V and 0 from J, leaving 18 bases between them.

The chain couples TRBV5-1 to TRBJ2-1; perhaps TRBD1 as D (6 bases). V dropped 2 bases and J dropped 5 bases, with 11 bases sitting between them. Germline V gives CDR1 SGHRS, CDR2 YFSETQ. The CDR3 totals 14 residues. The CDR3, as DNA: TGCGCCAGCAGCTTCACAGGGAGCAACAATGAGCAGTTCTTC. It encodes CASSFTGSNNEQFF.

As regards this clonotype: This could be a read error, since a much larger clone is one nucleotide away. The CDR3 DNA reads as TGCAGCGTCTCACGCGATACTAGCGGGAGATGGGAAGAGACCCAGCACTTC. The encoded protein is CSVSRDTSGRWEETQHF. This chain links TRBV29-1 with TRBJ2-5, with TRBD2 identical over 11 bases. There are 17 residues in the CDR3. Germline V gene lookup returns CDR1 SQVTM and CDR2 ANQGSEA.

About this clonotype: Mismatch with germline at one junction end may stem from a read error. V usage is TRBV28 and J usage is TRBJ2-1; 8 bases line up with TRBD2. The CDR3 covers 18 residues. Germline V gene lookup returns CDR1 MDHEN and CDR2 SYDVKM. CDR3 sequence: CVSRPLDRGGPFGDEQFF. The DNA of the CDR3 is TGTGTCAGCAGGCCCCTGGATCGGGGGGGCCCCTTCGGGGATGAGCAGTTCTTC.

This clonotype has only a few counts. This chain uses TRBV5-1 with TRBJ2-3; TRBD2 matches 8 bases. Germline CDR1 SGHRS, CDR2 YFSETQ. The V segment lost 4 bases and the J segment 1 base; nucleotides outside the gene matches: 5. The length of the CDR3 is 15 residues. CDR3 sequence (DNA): TGCGCCAGCAGCCGGGGGGGTCTTCGCACAGATACGCAGTATTTT. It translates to CASSRGGLRTDTQYF.

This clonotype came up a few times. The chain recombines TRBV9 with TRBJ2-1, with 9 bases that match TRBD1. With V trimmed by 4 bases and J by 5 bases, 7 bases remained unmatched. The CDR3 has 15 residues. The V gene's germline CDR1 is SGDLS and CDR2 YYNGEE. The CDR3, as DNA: TGTGCCAGCAGCTTAACAGGGGGCGCGAACAATGAGCAGTTCTTC. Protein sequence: CASSLTGGANNEQFF.

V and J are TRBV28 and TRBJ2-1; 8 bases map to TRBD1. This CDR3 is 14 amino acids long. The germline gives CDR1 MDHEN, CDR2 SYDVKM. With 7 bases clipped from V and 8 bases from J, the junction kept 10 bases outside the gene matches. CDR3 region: CASTLGDRWHEQFF. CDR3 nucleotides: TGTGCCAGCACTTTGGGGGACAGGTGGCATGAGCAGTTCTTC.

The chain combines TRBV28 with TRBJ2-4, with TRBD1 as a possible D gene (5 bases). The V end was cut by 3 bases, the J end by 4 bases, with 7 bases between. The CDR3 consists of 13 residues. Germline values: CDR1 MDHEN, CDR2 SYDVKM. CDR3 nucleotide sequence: TGTGCCAGCAGTTTGCCAGGGAAAAACATTCAGTACTTC. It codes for CASSLPGKNIQYF.

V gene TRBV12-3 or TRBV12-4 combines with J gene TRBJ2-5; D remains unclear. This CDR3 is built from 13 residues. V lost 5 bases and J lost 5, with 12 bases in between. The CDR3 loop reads CASSPLHMETQYF. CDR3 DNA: TGTGCCAGCAGTCCCCTACACATGGAGACCCAGTACTTC.

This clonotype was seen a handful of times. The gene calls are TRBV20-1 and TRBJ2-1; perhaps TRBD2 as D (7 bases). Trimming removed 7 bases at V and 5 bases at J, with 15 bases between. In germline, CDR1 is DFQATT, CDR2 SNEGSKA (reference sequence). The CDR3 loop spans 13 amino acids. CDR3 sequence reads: CSVLRGAHNEQFF. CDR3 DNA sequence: TGCAGTGTCCTTCGGGGGGCCCACAATGAGCAGTTCTTC.

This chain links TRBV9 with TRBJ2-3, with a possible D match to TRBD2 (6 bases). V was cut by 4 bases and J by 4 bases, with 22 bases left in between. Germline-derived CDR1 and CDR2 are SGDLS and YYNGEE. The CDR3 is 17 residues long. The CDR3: CASSNHRGTSRADTQYF. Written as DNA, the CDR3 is TGTGCCAGCAGCAACCACCGAGGGACTTCGAGGGCAGATACGCAGTATTTT.

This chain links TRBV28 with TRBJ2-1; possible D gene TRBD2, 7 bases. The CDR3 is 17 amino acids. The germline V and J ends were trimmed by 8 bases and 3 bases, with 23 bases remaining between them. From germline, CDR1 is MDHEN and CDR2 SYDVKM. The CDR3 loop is CASAGSSAGHLYNEQFF. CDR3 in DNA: TGTGCCAGCGCAGGATCATCAGCGGGACACCTCTACAATGAGCAGTTCTTC.

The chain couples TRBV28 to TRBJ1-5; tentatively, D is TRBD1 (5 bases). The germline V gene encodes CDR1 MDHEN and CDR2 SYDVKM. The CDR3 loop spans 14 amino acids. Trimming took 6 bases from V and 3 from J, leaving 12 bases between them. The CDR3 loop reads CASRQDGDNQPQHF. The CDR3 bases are TGTGCCAGCAGACAGGACGGAGACAATCAGCCCCAGCATTTT.

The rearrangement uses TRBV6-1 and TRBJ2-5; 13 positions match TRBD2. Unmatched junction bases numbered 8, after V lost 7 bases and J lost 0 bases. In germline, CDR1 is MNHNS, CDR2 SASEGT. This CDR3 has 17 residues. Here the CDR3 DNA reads TGTGCCAGCAACGGGGGACTAGCGGGACCGTACCAAGAGACCCAGTACTTC. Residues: CASNGGLAGPYQETQYF.

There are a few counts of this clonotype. CDR3 sequence: CSVGAGTLNEQFF. The DNA of the CDR3 is TGCAGCGTTGGAGCAGGGACCCTCAATGAGCAGTTCTTC. The rearrangement joins TRBV29-1 to TRBJ2-1, with D perhaps matching TRBD1 or TRBD2 (5 bases each). Trimming took 4 bases from V and 6 from J, leaving 13 bases between them. CDR1 is SQVTM, CDR2 ANQGSEA, per germline. The CDR3 consists of 13 residues.

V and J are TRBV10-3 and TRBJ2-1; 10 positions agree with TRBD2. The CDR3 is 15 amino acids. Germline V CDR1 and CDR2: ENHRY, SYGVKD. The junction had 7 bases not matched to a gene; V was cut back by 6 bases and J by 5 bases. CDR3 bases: TGTGCCATCAGAACCTCTAGCGGGGGAAACAATGAGCAGTTCTTC. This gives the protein CAIRTSSGGNNEQFF.